This TCR beta chain comes out of a study of T-cell memory formation after mild COVID-19. Findings and limits, study-wide: Memory sampled before infection contained some responding clones, suggesting cross-reactive memory joined.

The germline CDR1 and CDR2 sequences are SEHNR and FQNEAQ (reference sequence). The CDR3 spans 14 residues. The V end was cut by 6 bases, the J end by 5 bases, with 13 bases between. From the 5' RACE reads, TCRdb called clonotypes with MiXCR, one entry per CDR3 protein. The sample lists hundreds of thousands of distinct CDR3 sequences, about 23% occurring once. As to this clonotype: Its antigen is unknown.

The clonotype originates from an adult woman who had mild COVID-19 (a few samples of this study predate the infection). Cell type and time point are not known. The J gene is TRBJ1-4, the V gene TRBV7-9; a weak D match, TRBD1 (6 bases). Material for sequencing was PBMCs or a T cell subset sorted from them (not recorded which). The CDR3 spells CASSPGHLNEKLFF. As DNA, the CDR3 is TGTGCCAGCAGTCCGGGACACCTAAATGAAAAACTGTTTTTT.